The sequence of this T cell receptor beta chain was determined in a study of blood T cell repertoires in COVID-19. Study background: The United States, Italy and Spain provided the acute and convalescent COVID-19 samples. Nucleic acid was either cDNA or gDNA, and it came from T cells, B-cell-depleted T cells, or PBMCs.

V lost 1 base and J lost 6, with 15 bases in between. This CDR3 is 16 amino acids long. Germline CDR1 is MGHRA and CDR2 is YSYEKL. Per the original data handling: Amplification with reference gene primers provided the estimates of nucleated cell counts. Repertoires were generated with immunoSEQ multiplex PCR, while TCRdb's copy carries only in-frame clones and drops some. D and trimming come from the DNA, and the V and J calls and clone size come from that table. The data hold 200,000 to 250,000 clones, with 84% observed a single time. The chain couples TRBV4-1 to TRBJ2-2; the D gene is possibly TRBD2 (5 bases). The TCR originated in a man aged 30 to 39 with active or convalescent COVID-19. Material for sequencing was peripheral blood. In nucleotides, the CDR3 is TGCGCCAGCAGCCAAGGTACGGAGGTGCGACCCGGGGAGCTGTTTTTT. It codes for CASSQGTEVRPGELFF.